The following is a T cell receptor (beta chain) sequence with its context. Antigen unknown. The data are from a study of cytomegalovirus exposure and HLA in healthy donors. Study-level points and caveats: In vitro, three CMV-associated chains proved specific for CMV antigens. In an earlier analysis, in 620 or so donors, most V segments appeared productive either ~87% or ~30% of the time.

PCR primers comprised 60 Vbeta and 13 Jbeta primers. Methods used by the authors: Among the unique TCR beta chains that a later analysis counted, 70 million to 85 million in all, about 11 million were shared. Clones were read by immunoSEQ multiplex PCR, and TCRdb kept only the in-frame ones, dropping some. Clone size and V and J calls were adopted from that table, with D and trimming inferred from the DNA. The sample includes under 200,000 clones, 80% of them seen just once. This CDR3 has 10 amino acids. V lost 3 bases and J 11 bases, leaving 5 bases between the germline ends. The germline gives CDR1 DFQATT, CDR2 SNEGSKA (reference sequence).

Sample: PBMCs. The genes are TRBV20-1 and TRBJ1-6; D gene unclear. This clonotype originated in a woman aged 45-59 years in good health and CMV-seronegative. CDR3 amino acids: CSASLPPLHF. In DNA, the CDR3 is TGCAGTGCTAGCCTCCCACCCCTCCACTTT.